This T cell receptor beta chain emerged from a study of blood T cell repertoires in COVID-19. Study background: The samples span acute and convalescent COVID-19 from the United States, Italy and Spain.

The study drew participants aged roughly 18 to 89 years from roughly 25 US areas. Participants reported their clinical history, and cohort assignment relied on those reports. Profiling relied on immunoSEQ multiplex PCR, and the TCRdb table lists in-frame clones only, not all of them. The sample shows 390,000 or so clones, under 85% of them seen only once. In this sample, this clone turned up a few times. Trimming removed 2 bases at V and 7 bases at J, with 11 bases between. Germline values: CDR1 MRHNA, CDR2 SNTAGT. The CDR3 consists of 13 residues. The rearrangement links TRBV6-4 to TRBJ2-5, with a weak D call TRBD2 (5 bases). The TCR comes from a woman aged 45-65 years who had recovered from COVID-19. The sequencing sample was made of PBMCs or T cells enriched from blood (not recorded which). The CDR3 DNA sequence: TGTGCCAGCAGTGACGTACCTGGAGGGACCCAGTACTTC. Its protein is CASSDVPGGTQYF.